This TCR beta chain is from a study of T cell responses to AZD1222 COVID-19 vaccine. Analyses pooled second doses at about 4 or about 12 weeks. General observations from the study: Mostly white British, mostly female donors; authors suggested clonal diversity may be underestimated. Sampling that yielded the repertoires occurred only after the peak T cell response.

The data were produced by immunoSEQ multiplex PCR, yet TCRdb's version contains in-frame clones alone and is incomplete. The data hold more than 85,000 clones, with approximately 88% observed a single time. A remark on this clone: Its antigen is unidentified.

Germline assignment: CDR1 SGHRS and CDR2 YFSETQ. Between the trimmed V and J ends, which lost 4 bases and 11 bases, there was a span of 18 bases. The CDR3 covers 13 residues. The chain employs TRBV5-1 and TRBJ1-1, with D possibly matching TRBD1 (6 bases). Source: peripheral blood, taken 28 days after the second AZD1222 dose. This TCR came from an adult who received the AZD1222 COVID-19 vaccine. The CDR3 sequence: CASSDRQGYSAFF. The DNA for the CDR3 is TGCGCCAGCAGCGACCGGCAGGGGTACTCGGCTTTCTTT. Supplemented by reference TRBV5-1 and TRBJ1-1, the full variable domain reads KAGVTQTPRYLIKTRGQQVTLSCSPISGHRSVSWYQQTPGQGLQFLFEYFSETQRNKGNFPGRFSGRQFSNSRSEMNVSTLELGDSALYLCASSDRQGYSAFFGQGTRLTVV.